This passage covers 17 T cell receptor beta chains from one sample sequenced in a study of blood T cells in healthy people across ages (dated by TCRdb to between 2015 and 2016). Preparation of the library involved 5' RACE. The listed sequencing device is Illumina HiSeq 2500. A second PCR of roughly 6 to 12 cycles was performed with a sample-barcoded 5' primer and a J-beta primer mix. TCRdb applied fastp at Q25 and MiXCR to the public reads, then kept only in-frame beta chains. CDR3 protein duplicates are merged, each entry listing the most common genes and DNA. In this sample the table shows around 1.5 million distinct CDR3 sequences, approximately 59% of which occur a single time. The ten largest make up over 5.5% of the sample. The sequencing sample was made of blood. The source of these receptors is a young man in good health.

This clonotype occurred a few times. V is TRBV9 and J is TRBJ1-6; D not certain. Germline V lookup: CDR1 SGDLS, CDR2 YYNGEE. Trimming left V 0 bases short and J 14 bases short, with 15 bases between. CDR3 length equals 14 residues. Here the CDR3 DNA reads TGTGCCAGCAGCGTAGGGCAGGCTCTAGGAGCCCTCCACTTT. Protein: CASSVGQALGALHF.

V is TRBV5-6 and J is TRBJ1-6; unclear D gene. This CDR3 is built from 14 residues. CDR1 is SGHDT and CDR2 is YYEEEE in the germline V gene. Trimming pared 0 bases from V and 13 bases from J, leaving 14 bases between. CDR3: CASSLVWSQDPLHF. CDR3 in DNA: TGTGCCAGCAGCTTGGTATGGAGTCAAGATCCCCTCCACTTT.

This clonotype was picked up a small number of times. The genes are TRBV4-1 and TRBJ1-4; 9 bases agree with TRBD1. The V and J ends lost 3 bases and 1 base, in that order; junction bases with no gene match: 3. CDR1 is MGHRA and CDR2 is YSYEKL in the germline V gene. The CDR3 covers 16 residues. This CDR3 reads CASSQGQGRTNEKLFF. The CDR3 DNA reads as TGCGCCAGCAGCCAGGGACAGGGCAGAACTAATGAAAAACTGTTTTTT.

The chain uses TRBV27 and TRBJ1-2, with 7 bases lining up with TRBD1. The CDR3 has 12 residues. The germline V gene has CDR1 MNHEY and CDR2 SMNVEV (reference sequence). V gave up 6 bases and J gave up 4 bases; unmatched junction bases: 2. The CDR3 nucleotides are TGTGCCAGCAGACAGGGGACCTATGGCTACACCTTC. This gives the protein CASRQGTYGYTF.

About this clonotype: One end of the junction varies from germline; a read error may be responsible. The chain is built from TRBV4-3 and TRBJ2-7; weak D call: TRBD2 (6 bases). The germline V gene encodes CDR1 LGHNA and CDR2 YSLEER. The CDR3 has 15 residues. CDR3 loop: CASGQDSGTRYEQYF. The CDR3 DNA reads as TGCGCCAGCGGCCAAGATTCCGGGACTCGCTACGAGCAGTACTTC.

The chain links TRBV12-3 or TRBV12-4 to TRBJ2-7; 8 bases map to TRBD1. The CDR3 is 12 amino acids. Losses at the gene ends were 6 bases for V and 5 bases for J; bases not matched to a gene: 3. As DNA, the CDR3 is TGTGCCAGCAGGGCGGGACAGGACGAGCAGTACTTC. Translating it yields CASRAGQDEQYF.

The chain combines TRBV20-1 with TRBJ1-6; D ambiguous. CDR1 and CDR2 from the germline V gene are DFQATT and SNEGSKA (reference sequence). V shed 3 bases and J shed 8 bases, with 5 bases lying between them. The CDR3 is made up of 11 amino acids. The CDR3 sequence is CSASRDSPLHF. Written as DNA, the CDR3 is TGCAGTGCTAGTCGGGATTCACCCCTCCACTTT.

V gene TRBV28 combines with J gene TRBJ1-5; maybe TRBD1 (6 bases). CDR1 MDHEN and CDR2 SYDVKM come from the germline V gene. Trimming took 7 bases from V and 0 from J, leaving 22 bases between them. This CDR3 contains 18 residues. The CDR3 is CASNQPTGGDYSNQPQHF. The CDR3 bases are TGTGCCAGCAACCAGCCGACAGGAGGGGACTATAGCAATCAGCCCCAGCATTTT. The entire variable domain, with the rest obtained from reference TRBV28 and TRBJ1-5, is as follows: DVKVTQSSRYLVKRTGEKVFLECVQDMDHENMFWYRQDPGLGLRLIYFSYDVKMKEKGDIPEGYSVSREKKERFSLILESASTNQTSMYLCASNQPTGGDYSNQPQHFGDGTRLSIL.

The V gene is TRBV24-1, the J gene TRBJ1-2; tentative D call: TRBD1 (6 bases). CDR1 and CDR2 (germline): KGHDR, SFDVKD. This CDR3 is built from 14 residues. V lost 4 bases to trimming and J lost 7 bases, with 15 bases between them. In DNA, the CDR3 is TGTGCCACCAGTGAAAAGGGGGATCTCGGTGGCTACACCTTC. This translates into CATSEKGDLGGYTF.

V usage is TRBV5-1 and J usage is TRBJ2-5, with 7 positions matching TRBD2. The CDR3 extends over 14 amino acids. In germline, CDR1 is SGHRS, CDR2 YFSETQ. V gave up 3 bases and J gave up 1 base; unmatched junction bases: 3. The CDR3 loop is CASSSASGQETQYF. CDR3 DNA sequence: TGCGCCAGCAGCTCTGCTAGCGGCCAAGAGACCCAGTACTTC.

This clonotype was counted only a few times. This chain joins TRBV4-3 and TRBJ1-1; D ambiguous. V lost 3 bases to trimming and J lost 3 bases, with 20 bases between them. The CDR3 covers 17 residues. CDR1 and CDR2 from the germline V gene are LGHNA and YSLEER. CDR3 region: CASSQMGYYASDTEAFF. Written as DNA, the CDR3 is TGCGCCAGCAGCCAGATGGGGTACTATGCCAGTGACACTGAAGCTTTCTTT.

The chain recombines TRBV27 with TRBJ1-6; no clear D gene. The CDR3 length is 14 residues. Germline V CDR1 and CDR2: MNHEY, SMNVEV (reference sequence). Trimming pared 8 bases from V and 7 bases from J, leaving 15 bases between. The CDR3 sequence is CASRQLGHNSPLHF. The CDR3 nucleotides are TGTGCCAGCCGCCAGTTGGGTCACAATTCACCCCTCCACTTT.

This clonotype was recorded a few times. The rearrangement uses TRBV29-1 and TRBJ2-2, with D possibly being TRBD1 (5 bases). Germline assignment: CDR1 SQVTM and CDR2 ANQGSEA. The CDR3 is 12 residues long. V gave up 7 bases and J gave up 6 bases, with 12 bases separating them. As DNA, the CDR3 is TGCAGCGGATCCCAGGGTTCCGGGGAGCTGTTTTTT. Translated, it gives CSGSQGSGELFF.

This clonotype was found a few times. The gene calls are TRBV27 and TRBJ2-1; a possible D gene is TRBD2 (6 bases). The V gene lost 7 bases and the J gene lost 0 bases, with 13 bases spanning the gap. Germline CDR1 and CDR2: MNHEY and SMNVEV (reference sequence). The CDR3 consists of 15 residues. The CDR3 reads CASTPLASSYNEQFF. CDR3 sequence (DNA): TGTGCCAGCACGCCTCTAGCGTCCTCCTACAATGAGCAGTTCTTC.

With regard to this clonotype: One junction end does not reproduce the germline sequence, and a read error may be involved. The chain couples TRBV11-2 to TRBJ2-3; D uncertain. The CDR3 sequence is 10 residues long. Germline assignment: CDR1 SGHAT and CDR2 FQNNGV. CDR3 region: CASCLDTQYF. The CDR3 DNA reads TGCGCCAGCTGCCTAGATACGCAGTATTTT.

The chain uses TRBV2 and TRBJ2-1; D possibly matches TRBD1 or TRBD2 (5 bases each). Trimming took 7 bases from V and 9 from J, leaving 13 bases between them. This CDR3 comprises 12 residues. Germline-derived CDR1 and CDR2 are SNHLY and FYNNEI. CDR3 sequence (DNA): TGTGCCAGCAAATGGGGGATTGGTGAGCAGTTCTTC. Translating it yields CASKWGIGEQFF.

This clonotype came up a few times. The J gene is TRBJ1-2, the V gene TRBV27, with no clear D. Germline-derived CDR1 and CDR2 are MNHEY and SMNVEV (reference sequence). The CDR3 covers 15 residues. Between the trimmed V and J ends, which lost 4 bases and 2 bases, there was a span of 14 bases. CDR3 sequence: CASSSPSNGNYGYTF. Here the CDR3 DNA reads TGTGCCAGCAGTTCCCCTTCGAACGGGAACTATGGCTACACCTTC.